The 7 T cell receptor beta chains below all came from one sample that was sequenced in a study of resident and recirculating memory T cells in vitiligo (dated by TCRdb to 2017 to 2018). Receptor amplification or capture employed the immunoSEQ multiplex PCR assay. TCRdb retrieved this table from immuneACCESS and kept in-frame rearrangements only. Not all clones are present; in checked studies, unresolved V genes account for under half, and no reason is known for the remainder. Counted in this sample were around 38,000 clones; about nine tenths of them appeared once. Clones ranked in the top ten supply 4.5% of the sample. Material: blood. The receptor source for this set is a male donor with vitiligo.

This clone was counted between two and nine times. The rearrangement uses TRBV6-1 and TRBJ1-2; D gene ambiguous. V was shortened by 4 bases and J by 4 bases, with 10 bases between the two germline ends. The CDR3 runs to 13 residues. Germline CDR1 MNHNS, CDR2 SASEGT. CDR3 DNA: TGTGCCAGCAGTGTTTGGGAGGGCTATGGCTACACCTTC. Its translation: CASSVWEGYGYTF.

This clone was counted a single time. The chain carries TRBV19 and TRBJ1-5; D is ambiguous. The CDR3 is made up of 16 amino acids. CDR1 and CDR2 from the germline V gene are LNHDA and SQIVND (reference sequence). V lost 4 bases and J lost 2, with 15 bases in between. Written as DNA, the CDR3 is TGTGCCAGTAGTACCCCGGGAAGGTTGGGCAATCAGCCCCAGCATTTT. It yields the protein CASSTPGRLGNQPQHF.

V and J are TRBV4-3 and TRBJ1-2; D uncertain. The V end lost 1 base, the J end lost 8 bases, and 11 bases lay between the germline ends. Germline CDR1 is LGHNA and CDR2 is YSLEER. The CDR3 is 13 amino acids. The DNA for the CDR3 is TGCGCCAGCAGCCAAGTGGCAGGCGGGGGCTACACCTTC. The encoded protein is CASSQVAGGGYTF.

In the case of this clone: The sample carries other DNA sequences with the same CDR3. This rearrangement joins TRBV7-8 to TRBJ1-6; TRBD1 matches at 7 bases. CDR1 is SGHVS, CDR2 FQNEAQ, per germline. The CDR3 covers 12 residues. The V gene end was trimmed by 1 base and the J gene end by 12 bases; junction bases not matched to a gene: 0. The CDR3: CASSLDRGPLHF. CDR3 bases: TGTGCCAGCAGCTTAGACAGGGGACCCCTCCACTTT.

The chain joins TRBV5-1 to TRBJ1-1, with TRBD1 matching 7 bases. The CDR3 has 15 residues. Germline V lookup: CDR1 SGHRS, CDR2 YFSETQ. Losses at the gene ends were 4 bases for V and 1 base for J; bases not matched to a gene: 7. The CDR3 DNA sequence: TGCGCCAGCAGCACCTACAGGGGTGAGAACACTGAAGCTTTCTTT. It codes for CASSTYRGENTEAFF.

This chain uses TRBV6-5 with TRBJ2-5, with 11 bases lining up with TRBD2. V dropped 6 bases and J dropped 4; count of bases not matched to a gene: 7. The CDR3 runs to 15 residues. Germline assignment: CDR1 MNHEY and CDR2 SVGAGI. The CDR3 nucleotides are TGTGCCAGCAGCACACTAGCGGGGGCCGGAGAGACCCAGTACTTC. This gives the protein CASSTLAGAGETQYF.

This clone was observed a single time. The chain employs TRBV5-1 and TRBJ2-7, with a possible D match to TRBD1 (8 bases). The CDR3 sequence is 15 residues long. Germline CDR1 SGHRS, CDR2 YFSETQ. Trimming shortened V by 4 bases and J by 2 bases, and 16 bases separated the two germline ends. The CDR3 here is CASSNLQGGAYEQYF. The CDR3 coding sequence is TGCGCCAGCAGCAATTTACAGGGGGGGGCCTACGAGCAGTACTTC.